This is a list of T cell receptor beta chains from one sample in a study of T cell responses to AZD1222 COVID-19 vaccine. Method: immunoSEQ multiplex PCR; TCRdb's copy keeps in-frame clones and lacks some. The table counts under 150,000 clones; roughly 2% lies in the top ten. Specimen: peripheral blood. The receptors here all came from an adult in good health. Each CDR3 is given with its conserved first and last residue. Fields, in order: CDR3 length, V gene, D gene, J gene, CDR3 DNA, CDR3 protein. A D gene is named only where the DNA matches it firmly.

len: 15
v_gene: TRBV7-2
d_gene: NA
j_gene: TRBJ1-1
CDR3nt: TGTGCCAGCAGCCCCCACGGACGGGGCGCCACTGAAGCTTTCTTT
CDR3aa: CASSPHGRGATEAFF

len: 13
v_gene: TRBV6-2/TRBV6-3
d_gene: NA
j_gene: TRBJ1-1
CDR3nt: TGTGCCAGCAGCGGACAGATAAACACTGAAGCTTTCTTT
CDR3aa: CASSGQINTEAFF

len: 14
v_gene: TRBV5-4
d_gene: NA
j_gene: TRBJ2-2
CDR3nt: TGTGCCAGCAGCTTGGACCACTCGGCCGGGGAGCTGTTTTTT
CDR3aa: CASSLDHSAGELFF

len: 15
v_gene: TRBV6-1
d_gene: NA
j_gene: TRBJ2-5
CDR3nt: TGTGCCAGCAGTGAAGGGACGGTGCGTGGGGAGACCCAGTACTTC
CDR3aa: CASSEGTVRGETQYF

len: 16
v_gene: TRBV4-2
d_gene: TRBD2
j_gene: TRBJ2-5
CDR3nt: TGTGCCAGCCGTGGGATTAGCGGGGTACAGGGAGAGACCCAGTACTTC
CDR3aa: CASRGISGVQGETQYF

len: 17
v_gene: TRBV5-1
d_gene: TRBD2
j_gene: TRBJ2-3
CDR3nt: TGCGCCAGCAGCCCGGGACTAGCGGGCCATGACACAGATACGCAGTATTTT
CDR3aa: CASSPGLAGHDTDTQYF

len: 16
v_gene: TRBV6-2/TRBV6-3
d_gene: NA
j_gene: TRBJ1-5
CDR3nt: TGTGCCAGCAGTACCCGACAGGCTTATAGCAATCAGCCCCAGCATTTT
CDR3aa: CASSTRQAYSNQPQHF

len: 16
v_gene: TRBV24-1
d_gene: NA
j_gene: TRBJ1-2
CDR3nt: TGTGCCACCAGTGATTTGTTAGTTGCGAATAACTATGGCTACACCTTC
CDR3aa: CATSDLLVANNYGYTF

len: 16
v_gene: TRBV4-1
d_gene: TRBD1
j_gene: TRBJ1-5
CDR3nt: TGCGCCAGCAGCCAAGAAGGGACAGTGGGGTCTCAGCCCCAGCATTTT
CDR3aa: CASSQEGTVGSQPQHF

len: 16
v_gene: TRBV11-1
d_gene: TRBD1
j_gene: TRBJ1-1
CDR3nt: TGTGCCAGCAGCTTAGACAGGGGGCGGATGAACACTGAAGCTTTCTTT
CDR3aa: CASSLDRGRMNTEAFF

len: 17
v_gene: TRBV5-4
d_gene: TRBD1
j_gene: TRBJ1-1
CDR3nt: TGTGCCAGCAGCTTTGGGTGGACAGGGGGAAAGAACACTGAAGCTTTCTTT
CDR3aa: CASSFGWTGGKNTEAFF

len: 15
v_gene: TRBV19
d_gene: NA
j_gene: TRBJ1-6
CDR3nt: TGTGCCAGTAGAACTGGACCGCGTTCCCGTTCACCCCTCCACTTT
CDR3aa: CASRTGPRSRSPLHF

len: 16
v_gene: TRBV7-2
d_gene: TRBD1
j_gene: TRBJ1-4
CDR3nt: TGTGCCAGCAGCACACGGACGACAGGGGTGAGGGAGGAACTGTTTTTT
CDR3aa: CASSTRTTGVREELFF

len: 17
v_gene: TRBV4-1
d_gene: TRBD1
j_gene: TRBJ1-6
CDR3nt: TGCGCCAGCAGCCGAGAGGACAGGGGTCCACCATATTCACCCCTCCACTTT
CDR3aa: CASSREDRGPPYSPLHF

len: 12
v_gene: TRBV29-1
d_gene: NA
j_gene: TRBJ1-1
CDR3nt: TGCAGCGTGGCCGACACGAACACTGAAGCTTTCTTT
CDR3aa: CSVADTNTEAFF

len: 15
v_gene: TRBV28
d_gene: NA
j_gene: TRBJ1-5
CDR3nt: TGTGCCAGCACACTCGACAGATATAGCAATCAGCCCCAGCATTTT
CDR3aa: CASTLDRYSNQPQHF

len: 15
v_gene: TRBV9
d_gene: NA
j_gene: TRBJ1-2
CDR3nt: TGTGCCAGCAGCGTAGGCCCCCGGCCTAACTATGGCTACACCTTC
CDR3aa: CASSVGPRPNYGYTF

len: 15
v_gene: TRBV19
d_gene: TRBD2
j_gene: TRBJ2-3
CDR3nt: TGTGCCAGTAGCCAGACTAGCAGAGACACAGATACGCAGTATTTT
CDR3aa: CASSQTSRDTDTQYF